The source of this T cell receptor (beta chain) is a study of graft-versus-host responses after intestinal transplantation. Across the study: The study gave all recipients anti-thymocyte globulin induction, then tacrolimus and steroids for approximately three years.

Method: immunoSEQ multiplex PCR; TCRdb's copy keeps in-frame clones and lacks some. The sample has tens of thousands of clones, 91% seen once; the top ten hold approximately 0.1%. Comments on this clone: Antigen specificity is unknown.

Study outcomes and limitations: Allografts of one patient group, those with graft-donor T cell macrochimerism, had high graft-versus-host to host-versus-graft clonal ratios. Maximum circulating GvH clone levels tracked with early post-transplant HvG decreases. The marrow of recipients harbored GvH clones, and ileum or blood showed some of them first.

V trimming: 3 bases; J trimming: 1 base; junction bases outside the gene matches: 2. The CDR3 consists of 15 residues. Looked up from germline, CDR1 is WSHSY and CDR2 is SAAADI. The receptor was derived from a human donor who received an intestinal transplant. The input for sequencing was unstimulated CD4+ T cells sorted from spleen or lymph node cells, taken before intestinal transplant. The rearrangement joins TRBV10-2 to TRBJ2-3; 9 bases fit TRBD2. The CDR3 nucleotides read TGCGCCAGCAGTGATGGCGGGGGGGGCACAGATACGCAGTATTTT. It is translated as CASSDGGGGTDTQYF.